The clone carrying this TCR beta chain was seen ten or more times. Its antigen remains unidentified. V lost 4 bases, J lost 2 bases, and 10 bases stayed unmatched. Germline-derived CDR1 and CDR2 are SGHDN and FVKESK. The CDR3 is made up of 16 amino acids. This sample is part of a study of identical twins. Study observations and caveats: For out-of-frame beta sequences, excess twin sharing was weaker. Reduced insertions were recorded for abundant cord blood beta clonotypes, with no such pattern in memory repertoires. Interpretation of the results relied on cross-sectional statistical analysis and not on following the same donors.

The authors used template switching to add a universal primer site and gave cDNA unique molecular identifiers. TCRdb reanalysed the 5' RACE reads using MiXCR and keeps one entry per CDR3 protein. The profile covers 700,000 or so distinct CDR3 sequences, with less than 10% appearing a single time and approximately 0.94% taken by the ten largest. The same specimen was also included in a second study, on yellow fever vaccine responses in identical twins.

The rearrangement links TRBV14 to TRBJ2-7, with 8 bases matching TRBD1. Sequenced: PBMCs. The receptor's source is a woman aged 18-29 years in good health. In DNA, the CDR3 is TGTGCCAGCAGCCCTCGGACAGGGTGGGGTACCTACGAGCAGTACTTC. Protein: CASSPRTGWGTYEQYF.